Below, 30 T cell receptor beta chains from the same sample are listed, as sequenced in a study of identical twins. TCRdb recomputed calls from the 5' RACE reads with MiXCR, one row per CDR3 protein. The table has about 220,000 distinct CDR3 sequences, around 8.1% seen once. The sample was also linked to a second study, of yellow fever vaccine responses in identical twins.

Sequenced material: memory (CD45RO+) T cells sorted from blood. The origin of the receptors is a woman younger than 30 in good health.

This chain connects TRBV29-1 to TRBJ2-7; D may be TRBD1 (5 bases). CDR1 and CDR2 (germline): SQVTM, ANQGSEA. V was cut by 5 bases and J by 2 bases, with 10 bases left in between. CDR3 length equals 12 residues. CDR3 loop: CSVKAGTYEQYF. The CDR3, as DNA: TGCAGCGTTAAGGCAGGGACCTACGAGCAGTACTTC.

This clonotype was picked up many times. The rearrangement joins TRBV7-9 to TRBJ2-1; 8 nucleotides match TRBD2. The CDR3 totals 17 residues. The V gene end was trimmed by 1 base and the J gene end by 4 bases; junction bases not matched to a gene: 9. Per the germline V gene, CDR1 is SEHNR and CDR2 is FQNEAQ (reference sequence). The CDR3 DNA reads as TGTGCCAGCAGCTTAGTGAGCGGGGGAGCTCGGTACAATGAGCAGTTCTTC. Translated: CASSLVSGGARYNEQFF.

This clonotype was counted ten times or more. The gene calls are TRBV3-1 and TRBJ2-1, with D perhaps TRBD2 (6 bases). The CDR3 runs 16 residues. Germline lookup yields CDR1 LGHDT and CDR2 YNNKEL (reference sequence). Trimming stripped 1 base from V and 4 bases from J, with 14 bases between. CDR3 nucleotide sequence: TGTGCCAGCAGCCAAGTGCGGGGCAGGGAGTACAATGAGCAGTTCTTC. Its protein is CASSQVRGREYNEQFF.

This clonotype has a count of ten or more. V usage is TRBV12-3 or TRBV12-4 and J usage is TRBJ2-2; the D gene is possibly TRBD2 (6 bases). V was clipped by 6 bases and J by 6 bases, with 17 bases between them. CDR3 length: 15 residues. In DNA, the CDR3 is TGTGCCAGCAGCCCTAGCGCCCGGTCTCCCGGGGAGCTGTTTTTT. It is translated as CASSPSARSPGELFF.

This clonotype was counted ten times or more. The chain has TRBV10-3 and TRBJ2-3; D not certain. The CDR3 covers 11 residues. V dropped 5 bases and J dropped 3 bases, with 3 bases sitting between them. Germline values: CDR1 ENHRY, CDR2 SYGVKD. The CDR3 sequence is CAISRTDTQYF. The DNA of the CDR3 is TGTGCCATCAGTCGGACAGATACGCAGTATTTT.

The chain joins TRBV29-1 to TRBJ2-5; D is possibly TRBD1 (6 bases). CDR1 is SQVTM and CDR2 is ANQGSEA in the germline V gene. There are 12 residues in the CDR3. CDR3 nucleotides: TGCATCACAAAGGGGGTTGGGGAGACCCAGTACTTC. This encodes CITKGVGETQYF.

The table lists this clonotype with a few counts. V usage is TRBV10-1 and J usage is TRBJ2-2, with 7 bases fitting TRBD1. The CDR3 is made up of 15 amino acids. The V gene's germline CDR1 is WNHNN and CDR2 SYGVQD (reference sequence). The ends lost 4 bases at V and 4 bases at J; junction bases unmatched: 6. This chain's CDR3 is CASSGDRVLTGELFF. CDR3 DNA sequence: TGCGCCAGCAGTGGCGACAGGGTCCTCACCGGGGAGCTGTTTTTT.

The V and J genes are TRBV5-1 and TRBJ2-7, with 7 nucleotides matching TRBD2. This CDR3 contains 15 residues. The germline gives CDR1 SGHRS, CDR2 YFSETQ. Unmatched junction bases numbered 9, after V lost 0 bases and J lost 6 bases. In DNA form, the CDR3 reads TGCGCCAGCAGCTTGGTGAGCGGGAAGGGTGGCGAGCAGTACTTC. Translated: CASSLVSGKGGEQYF.

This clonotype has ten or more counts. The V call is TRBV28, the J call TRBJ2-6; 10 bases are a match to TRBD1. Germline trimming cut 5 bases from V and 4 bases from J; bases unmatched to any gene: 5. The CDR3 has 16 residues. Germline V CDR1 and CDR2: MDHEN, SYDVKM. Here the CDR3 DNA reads TGTGCCAGCAGTCGACAGGGGGCACCCGGGGCCAACGTCCTGACTTTC. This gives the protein CASSRQGAPGANVLTF.

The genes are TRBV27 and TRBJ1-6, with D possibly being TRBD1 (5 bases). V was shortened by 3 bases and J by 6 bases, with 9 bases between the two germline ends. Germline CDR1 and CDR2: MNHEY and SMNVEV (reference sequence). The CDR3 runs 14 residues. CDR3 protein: CASSFRGSNSPLHF. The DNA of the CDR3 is TGTGCCAGCAGTTTCCGGGGCTCTAATTCACCCCTCCACTTT.

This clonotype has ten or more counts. The CDR3 is CASSLTVNTGELFF. In DNA, the CDR3 is TGCGCCAGCAGCTTGACCGTGAACACCGGGGAGCTGTTTTTT. This chain links TRBV5-1 with TRBJ2-2; no reliable D call. The CDR3 contains 14 residues. Germline CDR1 is SGHRS and CDR2 is YFSETQ. Trimming removed 1 base from V and 1 base from J, with 5 bases in between.

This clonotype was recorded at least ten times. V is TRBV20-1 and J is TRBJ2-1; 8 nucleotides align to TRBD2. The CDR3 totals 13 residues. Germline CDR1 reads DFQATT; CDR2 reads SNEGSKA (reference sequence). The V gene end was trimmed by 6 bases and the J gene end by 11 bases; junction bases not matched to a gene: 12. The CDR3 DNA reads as TGCAGTGCCCCTGGACTAGCTGTCTCTCAGCAGTTCTTC. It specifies CSAPGLAVSQQFF.

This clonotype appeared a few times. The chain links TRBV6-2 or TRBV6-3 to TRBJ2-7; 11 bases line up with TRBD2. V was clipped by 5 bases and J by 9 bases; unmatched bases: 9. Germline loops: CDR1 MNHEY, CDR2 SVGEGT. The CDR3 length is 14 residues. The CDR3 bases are TGTGCCAGCAGTCTAAACCTAGCGGGAGGAGGGCAGTACTTC. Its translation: CASSLNLAGGGQYF.

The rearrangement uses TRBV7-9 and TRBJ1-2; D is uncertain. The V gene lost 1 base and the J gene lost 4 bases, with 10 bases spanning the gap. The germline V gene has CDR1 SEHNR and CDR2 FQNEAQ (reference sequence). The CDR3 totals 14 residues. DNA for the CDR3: TGTGCCAGCAGCTTAGGAGGTATCGGCTATGGCTACACCTTC. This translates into CASSLGGIGYGYTF.

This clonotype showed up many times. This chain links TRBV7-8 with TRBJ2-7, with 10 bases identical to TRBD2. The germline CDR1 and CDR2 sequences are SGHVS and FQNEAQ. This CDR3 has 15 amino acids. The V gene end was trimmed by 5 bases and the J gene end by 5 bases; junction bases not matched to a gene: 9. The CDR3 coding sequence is TGTGCCAGCAGCCCTCGTGCGAGCGGGGGGGACGAGCAGTACTTC. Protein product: CASSPRASGGDEQYF.

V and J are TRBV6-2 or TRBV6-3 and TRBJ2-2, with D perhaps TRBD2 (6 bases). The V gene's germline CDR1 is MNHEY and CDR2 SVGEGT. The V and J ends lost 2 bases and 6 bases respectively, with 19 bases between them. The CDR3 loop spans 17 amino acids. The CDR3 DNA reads TGTGCCAGCAGTTACCGGCCCCGCGGGATAGGCGCCGGGGAGCTGTTTTTT. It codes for CASSYRPRGIGAGELFF.

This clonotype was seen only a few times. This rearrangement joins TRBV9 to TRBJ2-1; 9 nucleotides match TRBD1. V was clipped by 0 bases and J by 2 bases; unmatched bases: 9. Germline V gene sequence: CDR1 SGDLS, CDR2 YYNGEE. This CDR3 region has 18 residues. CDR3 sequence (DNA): TGTGCCAGCAGCGTAGCTATTTCCGACAGGGGGACCTACAATGAGCAGTTCTTC. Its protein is CASSVAISDRGTYNEQFF.

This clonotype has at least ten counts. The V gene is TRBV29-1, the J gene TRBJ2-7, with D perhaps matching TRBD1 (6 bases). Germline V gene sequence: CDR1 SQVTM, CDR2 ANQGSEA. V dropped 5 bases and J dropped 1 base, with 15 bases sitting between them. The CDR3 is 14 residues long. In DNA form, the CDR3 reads TGCAGCGTTTACGGACAGCGAAGATCCTACGAGCAGTACTTC. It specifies CSVYGQRRSYEQYF.

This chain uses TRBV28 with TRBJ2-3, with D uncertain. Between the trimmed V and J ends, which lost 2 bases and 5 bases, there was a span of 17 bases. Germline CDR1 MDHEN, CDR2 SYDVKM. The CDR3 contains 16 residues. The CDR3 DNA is TGTGCCAGCAGTTTAAGTATGGCAGCCCGAGGAGATACGCAGTATTTT. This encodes CASSLSMAARGDTQYF.

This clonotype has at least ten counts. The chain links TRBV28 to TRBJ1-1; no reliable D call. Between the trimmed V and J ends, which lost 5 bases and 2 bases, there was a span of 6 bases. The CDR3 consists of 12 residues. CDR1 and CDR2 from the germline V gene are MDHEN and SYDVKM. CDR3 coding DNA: TGTGCCAGCAGTAGTAGCAACACTGAAGCTTTCTTT. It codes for CASSSSNTEAFF. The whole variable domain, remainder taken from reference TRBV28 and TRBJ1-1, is DVKVTQSSRYLVKRTGEKVFLECVQDMDHENMFWYRQDPGLGLRLIYFSYDVKMKEKGDIPEGYSVSREKKERFSLILESASTNQTSMYLCASSSSNTEAFFGQGTRLTVV.

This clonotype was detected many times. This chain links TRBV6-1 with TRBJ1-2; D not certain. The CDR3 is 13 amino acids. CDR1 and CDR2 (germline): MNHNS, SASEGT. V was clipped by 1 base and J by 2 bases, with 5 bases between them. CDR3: CASSEDANYGYTF. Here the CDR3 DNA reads TGTGCCAGCAGTGAAGATGCGAACTATGGCTACACCTTC.

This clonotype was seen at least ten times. CDR3 loop: CASSDSETRNYNEQFF. In DNA form, the CDR3 reads TGTGCCAGCAGTGACTCAGAGACTAGGAATTACAATGAGCAGTTCTTC. The chain has TRBV6-4 and TRBJ2-1, with D tentatively TRBD2 (6 bases). Per the germline V gene, CDR1 is MRHNA and CDR2 is SNTAGT. The V end was cut by 0 bases, the J end by 4 bases, with 13 bases between. This CDR3 comprises 16 residues.

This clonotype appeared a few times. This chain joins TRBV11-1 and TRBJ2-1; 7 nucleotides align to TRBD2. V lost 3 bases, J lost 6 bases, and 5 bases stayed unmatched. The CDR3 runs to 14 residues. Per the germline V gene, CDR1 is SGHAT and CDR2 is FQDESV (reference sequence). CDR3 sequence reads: CASSFPGGRNEQFF. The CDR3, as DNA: TGTGCCAGCAGCTTCCCGGGGGGACGCAATGAGCAGTTCTTC.

CDR3 in DNA: TGTGCCAGCAGGGAAAAGAGGGCGGATACGCAGTATTTT. Protein: CASREKRADTQYF. The genes are TRBV7-9 and TRBJ2-3; D may be TRBD2 (5 bases). There are 13 residues in the CDR3. Germline V gene data show CDR1 as SEHNR and CDR2 as FQNEAQ (reference sequence). With 6 bases removed from V and 6 bases from J, the gap between germline ends came to 13 bases.

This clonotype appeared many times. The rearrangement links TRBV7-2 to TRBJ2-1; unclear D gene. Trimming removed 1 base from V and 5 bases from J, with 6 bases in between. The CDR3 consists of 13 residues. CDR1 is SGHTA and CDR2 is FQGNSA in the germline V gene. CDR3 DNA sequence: TGTGCCAGCAGCTTAGGGTGGGACAATGAGCAGTTCTTC. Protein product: CASSLGWDNEQFF.

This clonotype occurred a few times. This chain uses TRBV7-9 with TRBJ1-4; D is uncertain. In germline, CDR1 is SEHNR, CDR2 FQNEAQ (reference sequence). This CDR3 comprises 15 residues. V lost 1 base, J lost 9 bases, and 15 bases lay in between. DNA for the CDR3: TGTGCCAGCAGCTTAGAGGGTGGCGTTCCACAAAAACTGTTTTTT. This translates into CASSLEGGVPQKLFF.

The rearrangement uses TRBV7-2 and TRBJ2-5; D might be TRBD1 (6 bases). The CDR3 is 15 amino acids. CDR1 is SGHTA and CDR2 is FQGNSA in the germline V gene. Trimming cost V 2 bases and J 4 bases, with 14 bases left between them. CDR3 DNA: TGTGCCAGCAGCTTATGGGCAGGGGTGACAGAGACCCAGTACTTC. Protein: CASSLWAGVTETQYF.

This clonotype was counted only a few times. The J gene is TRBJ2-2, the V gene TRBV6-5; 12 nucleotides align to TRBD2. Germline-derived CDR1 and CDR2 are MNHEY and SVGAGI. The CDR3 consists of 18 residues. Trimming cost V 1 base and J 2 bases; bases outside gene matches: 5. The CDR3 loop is CASSYLGLAGRNTGELFF. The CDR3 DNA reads TGTGCCAGCAGTTACTTGGGACTAGCGGGCAGAAACACCGGGGAGCTGTTTTTT.

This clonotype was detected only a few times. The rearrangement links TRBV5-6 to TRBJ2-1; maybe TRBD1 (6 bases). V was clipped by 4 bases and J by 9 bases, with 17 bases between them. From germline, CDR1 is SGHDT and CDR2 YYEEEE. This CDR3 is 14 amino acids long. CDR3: CASSRGSNFGEQFF. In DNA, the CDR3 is TGTGCCAGCAGCAGGGGGTCAAACTTTGGTGAGCAGTTCTTC.

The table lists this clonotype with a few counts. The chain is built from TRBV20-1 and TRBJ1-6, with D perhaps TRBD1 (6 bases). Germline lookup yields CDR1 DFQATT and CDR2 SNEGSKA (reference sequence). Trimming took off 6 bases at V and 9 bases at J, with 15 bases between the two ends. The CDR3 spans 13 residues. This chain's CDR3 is CSAEDRKASPLHF. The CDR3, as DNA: TGCAGTGCCGAAGACAGGAAGGCTTCACCCCTCCACTTT.